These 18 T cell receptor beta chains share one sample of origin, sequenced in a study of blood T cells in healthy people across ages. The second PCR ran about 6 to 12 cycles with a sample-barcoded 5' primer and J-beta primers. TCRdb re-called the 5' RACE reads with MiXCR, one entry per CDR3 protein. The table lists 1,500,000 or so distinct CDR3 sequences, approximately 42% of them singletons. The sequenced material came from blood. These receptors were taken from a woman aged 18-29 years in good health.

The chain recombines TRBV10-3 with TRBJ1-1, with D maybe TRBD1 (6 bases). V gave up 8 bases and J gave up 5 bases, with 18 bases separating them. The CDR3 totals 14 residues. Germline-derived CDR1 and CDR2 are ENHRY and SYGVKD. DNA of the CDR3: TGTGCCATCGGAGAACAGGGTGGCCGGACTGAAGCTTTCTTT. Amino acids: CAIGEQGGRTEAFF.

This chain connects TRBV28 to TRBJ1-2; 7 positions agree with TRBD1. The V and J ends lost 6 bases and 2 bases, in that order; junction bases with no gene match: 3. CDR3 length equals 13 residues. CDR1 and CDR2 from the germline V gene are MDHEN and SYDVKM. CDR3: CASREGQNYGYTF. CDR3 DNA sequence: TGTGCCAGCAGAGAGGGACAGAACTATGGCTACACCTTC.

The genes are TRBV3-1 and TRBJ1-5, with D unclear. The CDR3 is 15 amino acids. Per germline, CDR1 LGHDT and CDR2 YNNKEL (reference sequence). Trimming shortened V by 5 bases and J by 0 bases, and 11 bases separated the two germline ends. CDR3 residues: CASSAGSYSNQPQHF. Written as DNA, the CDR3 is TGTGCCAGCAGCGCGGGATCCTATAGCAATCAGCCCCAGCATTTT. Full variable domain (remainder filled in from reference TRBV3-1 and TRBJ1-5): DTAVSQTPKYLVTQMGNDKSIKCEQNLGHDTMYWYKQDSKKFLKIMFSYNNKELIINETVPNRFSPKSPDKAHLNLHINSLELGDSAVYFCASSAGSYSNQPQHFGDGTRLSIL.

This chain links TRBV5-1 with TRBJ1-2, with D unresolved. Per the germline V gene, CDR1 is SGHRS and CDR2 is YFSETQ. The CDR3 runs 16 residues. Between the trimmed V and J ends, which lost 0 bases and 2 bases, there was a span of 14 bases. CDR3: CASSLGAEGNNYGYTF. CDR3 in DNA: TGCGCCAGCAGCTTGGGGGCCGAGGGCAACAACTATGGCTACACCTTC.

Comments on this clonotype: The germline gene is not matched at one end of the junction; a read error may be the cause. CDR3 nucleotide sequence: TGTGCCGGCAGTTTAAGTGCAGATAATCAGCCCCAGCATTTT. The encoded protein is CAGSLSADNQPQHF. The chain combines TRBV27 with TRBJ1-5; D gene unclear. CDR3 length: 14 residues. Germline lookup yields CDR1 MNHEY and CDR2 SMNVEV (reference sequence).

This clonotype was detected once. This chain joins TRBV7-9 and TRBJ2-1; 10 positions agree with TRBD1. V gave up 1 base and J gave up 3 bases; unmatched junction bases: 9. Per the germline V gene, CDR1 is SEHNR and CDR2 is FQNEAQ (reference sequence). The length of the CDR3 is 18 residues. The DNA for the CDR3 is TGTGCCAGCAGCTTAGGGTCGGAGAGGACAGGGGGCTACAATGAGCAGTTCTTC. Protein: CASSLGSERTGGYNEQFF.

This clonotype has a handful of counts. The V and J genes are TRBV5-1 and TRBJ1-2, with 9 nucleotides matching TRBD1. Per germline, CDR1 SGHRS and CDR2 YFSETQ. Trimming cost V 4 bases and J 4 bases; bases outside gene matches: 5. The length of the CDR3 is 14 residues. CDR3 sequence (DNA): TGCGCCAGCAGCGATCCGGGACAGGGCTATGGCTACACCTTC. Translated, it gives CASSDPGQGYGYTF.

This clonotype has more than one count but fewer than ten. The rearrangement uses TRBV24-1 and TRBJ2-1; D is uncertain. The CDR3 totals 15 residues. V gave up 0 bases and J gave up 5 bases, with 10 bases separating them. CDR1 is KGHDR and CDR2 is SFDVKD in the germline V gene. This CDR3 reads CATSDLVQANNEQFF. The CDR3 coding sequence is TGTGCCACCAGTGATTTGGTGCAGGCTAACAATGAGCAGTTCTTC.

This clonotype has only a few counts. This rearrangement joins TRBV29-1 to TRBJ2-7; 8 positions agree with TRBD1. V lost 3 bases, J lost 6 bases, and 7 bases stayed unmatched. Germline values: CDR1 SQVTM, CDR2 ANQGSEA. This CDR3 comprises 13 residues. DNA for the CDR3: TGCAGCGTTGATGAGACAGGGGACGGCGAGCAGTACTTC. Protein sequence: CSVDETGDGEQYF.

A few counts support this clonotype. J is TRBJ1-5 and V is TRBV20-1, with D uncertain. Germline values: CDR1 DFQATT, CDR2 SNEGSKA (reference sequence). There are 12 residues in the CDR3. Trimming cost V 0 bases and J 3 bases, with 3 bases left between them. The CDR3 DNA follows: TGCAGTGCTAGAGATAACAATCAGCCCCAGCATTTT. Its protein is CSARDNNQPQHF.

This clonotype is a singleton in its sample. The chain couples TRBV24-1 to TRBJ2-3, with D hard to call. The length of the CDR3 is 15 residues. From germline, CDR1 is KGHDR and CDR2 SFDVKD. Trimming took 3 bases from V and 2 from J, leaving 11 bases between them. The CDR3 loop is CATSDANRDTDTQYF. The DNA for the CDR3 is TGTGCCACCAGTGATGCGAACCGAGACACAGATACGCAGTATTTT.

DNA for the CDR3: TGTGCCAGCAGCGTAGTTGGCACCCAAGCTTTCTTT. This sequence encodes CASSVVGTQAFF. The chain carries TRBV9 and TRBJ1-1; no clear D gene. The germline V gene has CDR1 SGDLS and CDR2 YYNGEE. V gave up 0 bases and J gave up 9 bases, with 9 bases separating them. The CDR3 is made up of 12 amino acids.

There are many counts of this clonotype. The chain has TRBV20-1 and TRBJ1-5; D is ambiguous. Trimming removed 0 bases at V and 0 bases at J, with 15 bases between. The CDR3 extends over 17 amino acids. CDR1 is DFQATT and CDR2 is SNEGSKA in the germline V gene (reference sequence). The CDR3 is CSARDRGGHYSNQPQHF. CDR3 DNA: TGCAGTGCTAGAGATCGGGGAGGCCATTATAGCAATCAGCCCCAGCATTTT.

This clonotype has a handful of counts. The CDR3 spells CASSSDSETGELFF. CDR3 nucleotides: TGCGCCAGCAGCTCGGACTCAGAAACCGGGGAGCTGTTTTTT. This chain connects TRBV5-1 to TRBJ2-2, with D possibly TRBD2 on 5 matching bases. The germline gives CDR1 SGHRS, CDR2 YFSETQ. The CDR3 spans 14 residues. The V gene lost 3 bases and the J gene lost 5 bases, with 11 bases spanning the gap.

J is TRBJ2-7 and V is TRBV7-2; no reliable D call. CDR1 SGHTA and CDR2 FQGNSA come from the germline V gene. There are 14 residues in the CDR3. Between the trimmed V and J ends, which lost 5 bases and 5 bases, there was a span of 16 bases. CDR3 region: CASSPQFFGDEQYF. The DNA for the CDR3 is TGTGCCAGCAGCCCACAGTTTTTTGGGGACGAGCAGTACTTC.

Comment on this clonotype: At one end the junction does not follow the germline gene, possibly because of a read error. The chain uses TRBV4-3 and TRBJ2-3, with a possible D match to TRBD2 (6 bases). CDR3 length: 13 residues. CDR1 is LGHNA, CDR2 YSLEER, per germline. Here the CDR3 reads CVSSQGRLAAQYF. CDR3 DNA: TGCGTCAGCAGCCAAGGGAGGCTAGCAGCGCAGTATTTT.

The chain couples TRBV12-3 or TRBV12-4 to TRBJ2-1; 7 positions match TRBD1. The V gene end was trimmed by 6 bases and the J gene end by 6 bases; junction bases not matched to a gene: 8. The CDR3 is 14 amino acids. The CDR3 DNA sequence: TGTGCCAGCAGGACGACAGGGAAGGGCAATGAGCAGTTCTTC. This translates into CASRTTGKGNEQFF.

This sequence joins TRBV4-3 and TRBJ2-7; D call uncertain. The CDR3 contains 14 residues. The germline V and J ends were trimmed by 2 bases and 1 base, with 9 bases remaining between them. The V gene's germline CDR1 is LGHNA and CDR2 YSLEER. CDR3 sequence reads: CASSQTLPSYEQYF. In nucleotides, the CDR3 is TGCGCCAGCAGCCAAACCCTCCCGTCCTACGAGCAGTACTTC.